Below, 27 T cell receptor beta chains from the same sample are listed, as sequenced in a study of neoadjuvant anti-PD-1 for oral cavity cancer. Some clones are missing from TCRdb's copy, which holds only in-frame ones; the method was immunoSEQ multiplex PCR. The sample has approximately 83,000 clones, about 84% seen once. Sequences were derived from PBMCs, sampled before nivolumab (anti-PD-1) treatment. The receptors were gathered from a person between 40 and 80 years old with oral cavity squamous cell carcinoma.

This clone was seen a single time. The chain uses TRBV9 and TRBJ2-1, with TRBD1 as a possible D gene (5 bases). Germline assignment: CDR1 SGDLS and CDR2 YYNGEE. The V end was cut by 4 bases, the J end by 5 bases, with 16 bases between. The CDR3 is made up of 15 amino acids. The CDR3 region is CASSPTEARNNEQFF. CDR3 bases: TGTGCCAGCAGCCCGACAGAGGCGCGAAACAATGAGCAGTTCTTC.

The chain uses TRBV5-1 and TRBJ2-1; D unclear. Germline CDR1 is SGHRS and CDR2 is YFSETQ. Trimming shortened V by 0 bases and J by 10 bases, and 8 bases separated the two germline ends. The length of the CDR3 is 12 residues. The CDR3 protein is CASSLDGSEQFF. The DNA for the CDR3 is TGCGCCAGCAGCTTGGACGGGTCGGAGCAGTTCTTC.

DNA of the CDR3: TGTGCCAGCAGCACCCTAGCGGTGAGCACAGATACGCAGTATTTT. Protein: CASSTLAVSTDTQYF. This chain connects TRBV6-5 to TRBJ2-3; 7 nucleotides match TRBD2. Germline trimming cut 6 bases from V and 0 bases from J; bases unmatched to any gene: 6. The CDR3 runs to 15 residues. Per the germline V gene, CDR1 is MNHEY and CDR2 is SVGAGI.

V is TRBV5-1 and J is TRBJ2-2; TRBD2 agrees at 7 bases. CDR1 SGHRS and CDR2 YFSETQ come from the germline V gene. With 6 bases clipped from V and 2 bases from J, the junction kept 4 bases outside the gene matches. The CDR3 has 14 residues. The CDR3 spells CASKLAANTGELFF. The CDR3 DNA reads TGCGCCAGCAAGCTAGCGGCTAACACCGGGGAGCTGTTTTTT.

The chain joins TRBV15 to TRBJ1-5, with D uncertain. The CDR3 length is 14 residues. The germline V and J ends were trimmed by 1 base and 4 bases, with 8 bases remaining between them. The V gene's germline CDR1 is LNHNV and CDR2 YYDKDF (reference sequence). This CDR3 reads CATSRGPGNQPQHF. DNA for the CDR3: TGTGCCACCAGCAGAGGACCGGGGAATCAGCCCCAGCATTTT. Looking up the rest from reference TRBV15 and TRBJ1-5 gives the full variable domain: DAMVIQNPRYQVTQFGKPVTLSCSQTLNHNVMYWYQQKSSQAPKLLFHYYDKDFNNEADTPDNFQSRRPNTSFCFLDIRSPGLGDTAMYLCATSRGPGNQPQHFGDGTRLSIL.

V is TRBV6-1 and J is TRBJ2-3; D tentatively fits TRBD1 or TRBD2 (5 bases each). Looked up from germline, CDR1 is MNHNS and CDR2 is SASEGT. CDR3 length: 16 residues. Trimming stripped 4 bases from V and 6 bases from J, with 20 bases between. CDR3 DNA: TGTGCCAGCAGTGGATTCCGGGACCTCCTGAGTGATACGCAGTATTTT. Translated: CASSGFRDLLSDTQYF.

This clone has more than one count but fewer than ten. This rearrangement joins TRBV13 to TRBJ2-1, with 12 bases fitting TRBD2. V dropped 3 bases and J dropped 6; count of bases not matched to a gene: 6. From germline, CDR1 is PRHDT and CDR2 FYEKMQ (reference sequence). This CDR3 contains 16 residues. CDR3: CASSFPTSGSVNEQFF. The CDR3 nucleotides are TGTGCCAGCAGCTTCCCGACTAGCGGGAGTGTCAATGAGCAGTTCTTC.

The CDR3 DNA reads as TGCGCCAGCAGCTTGGCCGGGACGGGTGGGACAGTACATACGCAGTATTTT. This encodes CASSLAGTGGTVHTQYF. The gene calls are TRBV5-1 and TRBJ2-3, with 7 bases aligning to TRBD1. Germline CDR1 is SGHRS and CDR2 is YFSETQ. The CDR3 contains 17 residues. The J segment lost 7 bases and the V segment lost 0 bases, leaving 14 bases of the junction unmatched.

The V call is TRBV7-3, the J call TRBJ2-3, with TRBD2 matching 10 bases. CDR3 length: 16 amino acids. Germline V gene lookup returns CDR1 SGHTA and CDR2 FQGTGA. Losses at the gene ends were 2 bases for V and 3 bases for J; bases not matched to a gene: 5. In nucleotides, the CDR3 is TGTGCCAGCAGCTTAGGAGTAGCGGGAGGAACAGATACGCAGTATTTT. Translation gives CASSLGVAGGTDTQYF.

V usage is TRBV29-1 and J usage is TRBJ2-7; D perhaps matches TRBD1 (6 bases). The CDR3 runs to 15 residues. Trimming took off 7 bases at V and 2 bases at J, with 21 bases between the two ends. CDR1 is SQVTM and CDR2 is ANQGSEA in the germline V gene. The CDR3 coding sequence is TGCAGCGCCCAGGGGTCGGCAGAGCGAACCTACGAGCAGTACTTC. Its translation: CSAQGSAERTYEQYF.

The chain joins TRBV2 to TRBJ2-1; TRBD2 might be the D (5 bases). This CDR3 region has 17 residues. Germline-derived CDR1 and CDR2 are SNHLY and FYNNEI. Trimming took 6 bases from V and 12 from J, leaving 30 bases between them. In DNA form, the CDR3 reads TGTGCCAGCAGGGAGACTATGCTAGCTGGCTTTGGGTTTCGGCAGTTCTTC. This codes for CASRETMLAGFGFRQFF. The whole variable domain, filled in from reference TRBV2 and TRBJ2-1, reads EPEVTQTPSHQVTQMGQEVILRCVPISNHLYFYWYRQILGQKVEFLVSFYNNEISEKSEIFDDQFSVERPDGSNFTLKIRSTKLEDSAMYFCASRETMLAGFGFRQFFGPGTRLTVL.

The chain links TRBV28 to TRBJ1-4; D gene ambiguous. The CDR3 has 15 amino acids. The V end was cut by 4 bases, the J end by 0 bases, with 9 bases between. Looked up from germline, CDR1 is MDHEN and CDR2 is SYDVKM. CDR3 sequence: CASSSLRTTNEKLFF. In DNA form, the CDR3 reads TGTGCCAGCAGTTCTCTCAGGACAACTAATGAAAAACTGTTTTTT.

This clone occurred once. This chain joins TRBV2 and TRBJ2-4, with 7 nucleotides matching TRBD1. Germline CDR1 is SNHLY and CDR2 is FYNNEI. Trimming cost V 4 bases and J 3 bases; bases outside gene matches: 9. This CDR3 contains 16 residues. Written as DNA, the CDR3 is TGTGCCAGCAGTGGGTTGAGGGGGCAAGTCAAAAACATTCAGTACTTC. It is translated as CASSGLRGQVKNIQYF.

This clone was seen a few times. The J gene is TRBJ2-3, the V gene TRBV10-3, with TRBD2 matching over 8 bases. CDR3 length: 15 residues. With 2 bases clipped from V and 6 bases from J, the junction kept 7 bases outside the gene matches. Germline V CDR1 and CDR2: ENHRY, SYGVKD. CDR3 residues: CAISERAGAPDTQYF. CDR3 DNA sequence: TGTGCCATCAGTGAGCGAGCGGGAGCTCCCGATACGCAGTATTTT.

The chain employs TRBV4-1 and TRBJ1-5; D remains ambiguous. The CDR3 extends over 14 amino acids. V dropped 0 bases and J dropped 5 bases, with 8 bases sitting between them. The germline V gene encodes CDR1 MGHRA and CDR2 YSYEKL. The DNA for the CDR3 is TGCGCCAGCAGCCAAGAAAGGGATGATCAGCCCCAGCATTTT. It codes for CASSQERDDQPQHF.

The CDR3 reads CASSYWQGLNEQFF. The CDR3 coding sequence is TGTGCCAGCAGTTATTGGCAGGGGCTCAATGAGCAGTTCTTC. The J gene is TRBJ2-1, the V gene TRBV6-6; weak D call: TRBD1 (6 bases). V was pared by 3 bases and J by 6 bases, with 12 bases between. Germline V gene sequence: CDR1 MNHNY, CDR2 SVGAGI (reference sequence). The CDR3 is made up of 14 amino acids.

In regard to this clone: One end of the junction is discordant with germline, which a read error may explain. The rearrangement joins TRBV6-1 to TRBJ2-1, with D hard to call. The CDR3 runs to 11 residues. The germline gives CDR1 MNHNS, CDR2 SASEGT. The DNA for the CDR3 is TGTGCCAGCAGAGAAGACAATGAGCAGTTCTTC. Its translation: CASREDNEQFF.

This clone was seen only once. V is TRBV9 and J is TRBJ2-2; the D gene is possibly TRBD2 (5 bases). This CDR3 is built from 15 residues. Germline lookup yields CDR1 SGDLS and CDR2 YYNGEE. V shed 0 bases and J shed 4 bases, with 10 bases lying between them. CDR3: CASSVALAGTGELFF. CDR3 bases: TGTGCCAGCAGCGTAGCCCTAGCAGGCACCGGGGAGCTGTTTTTT.

V and J are TRBV29-1 and TRBJ2-2; possible D gene TRBD1, 5 bases. The ends were cut back, 4 bases at V and 2 bases at J, with 8 bases in the middle. The CDR3 is 13 residues long. Germline CDR1 SQVTM, CDR2 ANQGSEA. The CDR3 protein is CSVVRGNTGELFF. In DNA, the CDR3 is TGCAGCGTTGTTAGGGGAAACACCGGGGAGCTGTTTTTT.

This chain uses TRBV10-1 with TRBJ2-7, with D possibly matching TRBD2 (6 bases). Germline loops: CDR1 WNHNN, CDR2 SYGVQD (reference sequence). V shed 0 bases and J shed 6 bases, with 12 bases lying between them. This CDR3 spans 14 amino acids. CDR3 bases: TGCGCCAGCAGTGAGTCAGTTATCGGGGGCGAGCAGTACTTC. Protein product: CASSESVIGGEQYF.

V is TRBV27 and J is TRBJ1-2; D might be TRBD1 (5 bases). The CDR3 loop spans 14 amino acids. Trimming took off 6 bases at V and 3 bases at J, with 14 bases between the two ends. Germline assignment: CDR1 MNHEY and CDR2 SMNVEV (reference sequence). This chain's CDR3 is CASRVGLGDYGYTF. CDR3 nucleotides: TGTGCCAGCAGAGTGGGACTGGGGGACTATGGCTACACCTTC.

The chain has TRBV6-1 and TRBJ2-2; D is possibly TRBD2 (5 bases). The CDR3 contains 16 residues. V was cut by 0 bases and J by 6 bases, with 14 bases left in between. CDR1 and CDR2 (germline): MNHNS, SASEGT. CDR3: CASSEARAPGPGELFF. The DNA for the CDR3 is TGTGCCAGCAGTGAAGCGCGGGCCCCTGGACCCGGGGAGCTGTTTTTT.

The chain couples TRBV29-1 to TRBJ2-7; 8 nucleotides line up with TRBD1. The V segment lost 6 bases and the J segment 6 bases; nucleotides outside the gene matches: 13. From germline, CDR1 is SQVTM and CDR2 ANQGSEA. The CDR3 loop spans 14 amino acids. DNA for the CDR3: TGCAGCGTGCTAAATTATGGACAGGGCTCCGAGCAGTACTTC. Its protein product is CSVLNYGQGSEQYF.

V gene TRBV6-5 combines with J gene TRBJ1-1; D remains ambiguous. The V end was cut by 0 bases, the J end by 3 bases, with 14 bases between. Per germline, CDR1 MNHEY and CDR2 SVGAGI. The CDR3 spans 16 residues. CDR3 sequence: CASSYSAGSGDTEAFF. The CDR3 region has the DNA TGTGCCAGCAGTTACTCAGCGGGGTCCGGCGACACTGAAGCTTTCTTT.

J is TRBJ2-7 and V is TRBV6-1; 8 positions agree with TRBD2. The CDR3 consists of 15 residues. J gave up 2 bases and V 4 bases, and 7 bases lay outside the gene matches. Germline V CDR1 and CDR2: MNHNS, SASEGT. Here the CDR3 reads CASSVQGLGTYEQYF. CDR3 bases: TGTGCCAGCAGTGTACAGGGACTAGGTACCTACGAGCAGTACTTC.

V gene TRBV13 combines with J gene TRBJ2-7; 7 bases fit TRBD2. This CDR3 has 16 amino acids. The germline V gene encodes CDR1 PRHDT and CDR2 FYEKMQ (reference sequence). Losses at the gene ends were 2 bases for V and 3 bases for J; bases not matched to a gene: 10. The CDR3 loop is CASSLRFGGSGYEQYF. The CDR3 DNA sequence: TGTGCCAGCAGCTTAAGGTTCGGCGGGAGTGGCTACGAGCAGTACTTC.

V gene TRBV11-2 combines with J gene TRBJ2-2; the D is unclear. Looked up from germline, CDR1 is SGHAT and CDR2 is FQNNGV. Trimming took off 5 bases at V and 3 bases at J, with 7 bases between the two ends. The CDR3 loop spans 13 amino acids. The CDR3 DNA reads TGTGCCAGCAGCCTCCATGACACCGGGGAGCTGTTTTTT. It encodes CASSLHDTGELFF.